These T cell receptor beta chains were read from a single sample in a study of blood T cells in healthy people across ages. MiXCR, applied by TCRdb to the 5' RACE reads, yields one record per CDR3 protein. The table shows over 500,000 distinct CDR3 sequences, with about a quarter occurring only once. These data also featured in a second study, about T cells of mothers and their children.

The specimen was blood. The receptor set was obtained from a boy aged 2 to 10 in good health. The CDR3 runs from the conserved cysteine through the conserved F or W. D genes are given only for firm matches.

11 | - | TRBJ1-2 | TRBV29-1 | CSVITNYGYTF
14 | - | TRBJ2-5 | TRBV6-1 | CASTHRTAPGTQYF
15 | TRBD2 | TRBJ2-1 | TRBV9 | CASSVGSGRGNEQFF
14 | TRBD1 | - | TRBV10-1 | CARSPGTDNNEQFF
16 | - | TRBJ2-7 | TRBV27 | CASSLGGPVYSYEQYF
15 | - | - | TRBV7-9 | CASSLTPGNSNEQFF
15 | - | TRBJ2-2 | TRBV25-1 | CASRSGEANTGELFF
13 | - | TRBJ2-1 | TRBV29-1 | CSVASGGRGEQFF
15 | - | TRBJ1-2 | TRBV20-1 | CSARSLSLTGAGYTF
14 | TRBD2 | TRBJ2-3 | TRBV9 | CASSGAGPTDTQYF
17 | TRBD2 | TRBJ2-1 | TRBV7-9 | CASSLAIRRELNNEQFF
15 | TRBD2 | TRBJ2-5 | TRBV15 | CATSSPSGTKETQYF
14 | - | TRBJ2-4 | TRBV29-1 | CSVAQQLTKNIQYF
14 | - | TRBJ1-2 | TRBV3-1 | CASSRGSFNYGYTF
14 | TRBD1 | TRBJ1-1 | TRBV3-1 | CASSTTDRGPEAFF
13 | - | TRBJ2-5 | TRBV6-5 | CASSKRTQETQYF
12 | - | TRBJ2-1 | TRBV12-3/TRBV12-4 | CASSKLGNEQFF
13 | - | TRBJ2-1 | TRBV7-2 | CASSWTSYNEQFF
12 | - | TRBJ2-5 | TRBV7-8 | CASGTRGETQYF
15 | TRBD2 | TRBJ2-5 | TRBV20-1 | CSARPGTGGVETQYF
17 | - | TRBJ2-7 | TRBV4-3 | CASSQDLFPRLGYEQYF
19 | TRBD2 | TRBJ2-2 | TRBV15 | CATSRHPGGLAGNTGELFF
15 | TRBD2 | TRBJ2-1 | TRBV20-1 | CSAKLAREDRNEQFF
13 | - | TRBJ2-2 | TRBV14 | CASSPRQAGELFF
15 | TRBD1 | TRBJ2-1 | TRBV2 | CASRKDRVEGNEQFF
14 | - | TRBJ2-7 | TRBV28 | CASSSQLASYEQYF
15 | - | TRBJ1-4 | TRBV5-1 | CASSPAGTSGEKLFF
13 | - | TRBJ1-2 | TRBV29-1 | CSVGAGLSYGYTF
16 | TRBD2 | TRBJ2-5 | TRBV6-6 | CASRRAGGGLQETQYF
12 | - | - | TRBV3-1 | CASSPPTETQYF
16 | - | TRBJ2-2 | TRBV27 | CASSLFGDRNTGELFF
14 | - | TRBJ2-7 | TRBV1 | CTSSQGLAGNEQYF
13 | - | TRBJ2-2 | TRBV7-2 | CASSRVGTGELFF
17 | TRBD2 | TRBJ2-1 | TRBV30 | CAWAILAGLSSYNEQFF
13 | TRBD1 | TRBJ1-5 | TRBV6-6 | CASSRQGEQPQHF
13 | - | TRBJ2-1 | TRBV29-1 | CSVGQTPYNEQFF
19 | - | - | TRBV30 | CAWSVSRGWGGGRQETQYF
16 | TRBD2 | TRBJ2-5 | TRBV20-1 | CSAPRIREAPRGEQYF
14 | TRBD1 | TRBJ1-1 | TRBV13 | CASMRQGGGTEAFF
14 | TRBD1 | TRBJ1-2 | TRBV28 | CASSLTRDSYGYTF
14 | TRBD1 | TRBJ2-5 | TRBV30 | CAFASGQDQETQYF
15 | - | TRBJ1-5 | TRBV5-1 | CASRINSYSNQPQHF
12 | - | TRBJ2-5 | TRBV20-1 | CSAEWGRETQYF
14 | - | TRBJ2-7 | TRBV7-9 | CASSHLSGFREQYF
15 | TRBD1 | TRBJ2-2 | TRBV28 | CASSSGQGVTGELFF
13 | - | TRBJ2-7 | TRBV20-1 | CSARAESSYEQYF
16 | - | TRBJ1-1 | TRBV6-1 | CASRPAGGSWNTEAFF
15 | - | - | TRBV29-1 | CSVEVGQGSPNEQFF
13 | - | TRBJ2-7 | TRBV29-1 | CSVETDTLYEQYF
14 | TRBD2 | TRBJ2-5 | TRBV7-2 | CASRVSGPRETQYF
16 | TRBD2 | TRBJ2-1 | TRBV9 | CASSVGLAGTSGEQFF
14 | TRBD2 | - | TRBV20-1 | CSASEAGRYYEQYF
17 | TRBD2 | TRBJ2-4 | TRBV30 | CAWSDGAGGPSFDIQYF
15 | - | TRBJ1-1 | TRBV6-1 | CASSEARQPWTEAFF
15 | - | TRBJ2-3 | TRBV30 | CAWAQVGSSLGTQYF
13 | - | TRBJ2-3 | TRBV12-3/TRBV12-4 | CASSLQSGDTQYF
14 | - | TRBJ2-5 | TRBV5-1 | CASSLERHQETQYF
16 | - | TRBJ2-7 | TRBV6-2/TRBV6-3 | CASRQSWPQQGNEQYF
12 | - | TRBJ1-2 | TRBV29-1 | CGFEGGIYGYTF